The present entry profiles one TCR beta chain with its context. Its antigen remains unidentified. The data originate from a study of T cell repertoires in cytomegalovirus infection. About the research overall: Public TCR beta signatures were indicative of both CMV infection and a matching HLA type.

TCRdb fed the reads into MiXCR, producing one record per CDR3 protein. Of approximately 500,000 distinct CDR3 sequences listed, 15% to 20% are singletons. Whole-study findings and limits: Cumulated frequencies of public TCR beta families served to identify carriers of CMV plus the relevant HLA.

This receptor was obtained from a human donor in good health (CMV status not recorded). Some clones in this sample may be carry-over from other donors' samples. The sequenced material came from CD8+ T cells from PBMCs.

In DNA form, the CDR3 reads TGTGCCAGCAGAACCGGGACAGGGTTCAATGAGCAGTTCTTC. Translation: CASRTGTGFNEQFF. J is TRBJ2-1 and V is TRBV13; 9 bases match TRBD1. Germline V gene lookup returns CDR1 PRHDT and CDR2 FYEKMQ (reference sequence). Unmatched junction bases numbered 6, after V lost 6 bases and J lost 6 bases. The CDR3 is made up of 14 amino acids.